Below, 10 T cell receptor beta chains from the same sample are listed, as sequenced in a study of blood T cell repertoires in COVID-19. Sequenced by immunoSEQ multiplex PCR; TCRdb stores in-frame clones only, minus some. The data show over 25,000 clones, with over 75% seen just once and 5.5% to 8.5% held by the top ten. Sequencing used peripheral blood. These receptors were obtained from a man in his 60s with active COVID-19.

The chain employs TRBV28 and TRBJ1-1; D ambiguous. V dropped 8 bases and J dropped 4 bases, with 5 bases sitting between them. The CDR3 spans 10 residues. Germline lookup yields CDR1 MDHEN and CDR2 SYDVKM. CDR3 sequence reads: CASGGTEAFF. In nucleotides, the CDR3 is TGTGCCAGCGGAGGCACTGAAGCTTTCTTT.

This clone was seen only a few times. The chain combines TRBV11-3 with TRBJ2-2; possible D gene TRBD1, 6 bases. V gave up 5 bases and J gave up 1 base, with 14 bases separating them. The CDR3 has 16 amino acids. CDR1 is SGHNT and CDR2 is YENEEA in the germline V gene. The CDR3 reads CASSPRRGRNTGELFF. The CDR3 nucleotides are TGTGCCAGCAGCCCCCGCAGGGGTAGGAACACCGGGGAGCTGTTTTTT.

The CDR3 loop is CASSFGSAAAGTEAFF. The CDR3 region has the DNA TGTGCCAGCTCATTCGGCTCTGCCGCAGCAGGCACTGAAGCTTTCTTT. This rearrangement joins TRBV18 to TRBJ1-1; D ambiguous. In germline, CDR1 is KGHSH, CDR2 LQKENI. Trimming took 5 bases from V and 4 from J, leaving 20 bases between them. The CDR3 has 16 residues. The whole variable domain, remainder taken from reference TRBV18 and TRBJ1-1, is NAGVMQNPRHLVRRRGQEARLRCSPMKGHSHVYWYRQLPEEGLKFMVYLQKENIIDESGMPKERFSAEFPKEGPSILRIQQVVRGDSAAYFCASSFGSAAAGTEAFFGQGTRLTVV.

This clone was detected only a few times. This chain connects TRBV9 to TRBJ2-3; TRBD2 matches at 8 bases. The CDR3 is made up of 14 amino acids. The germline V gene encodes CDR1 SGDLS and CDR2 YYNGEE. V lost 2 bases to trimming and J lost 4 bases; unmatched junction nucleotides: 3. The CDR3 DNA is TGTGCCAGCAGCGTTAGCGGGAACTCAGATACGCAGTATTTT. It specifies CASSVSGNSDTQYF. Looking up the rest from reference TRBV9 and TRBJ2-3 gives the full variable domain: DSGVTQTPKHLITATGQRVTLRCSPRSGDLSVYWYQQSLDQGLQFLIQYYNGEERAKGNILERFSAQQFPDLHSELNLSSLELGDSALYFCASSVSGNSDTQYFGPGTRLTVL.

This sequence joins TRBV18 and TRBJ2-3; 15 nucleotides match TRBD2. Germline CDR1 is KGHSH and CDR2 is LQKENI. The CDR3 consists of 20 residues. The junction had 13 bases not matched to a gene; V was cut back by 4 bases and J by 2 bases. The DNA for the CDR3 is TGTGCCAGCTCACACTATCCTCCGGGACTAGCGGGAGGTCTCACAGATACGCAGTATTTT. Its protein is CASSHYPPGLAGGLTDTQYF.

This sequence joins TRBV27 and TRBJ2-1; D may be TRBD2 (5 bases). The germline V and J ends were trimmed by 3 bases and 6 bases, with 15 bases remaining between them. Looked up from germline, CDR1 is MNHEY and CDR2 is SMNVEV (reference sequence). The CDR3 has 15 residues. Here the CDR3 reads CASSLEVALINEQFF. CDR3 sequence (DNA): TGTGCCAGCAGTTTGGAGGTAGCCCTTATCAATGAGCAGTTCTTC.

The rearrangement uses TRBV7-8 and TRBJ2-7; D call uncertain. This CDR3 comprises 12 residues. From germline, CDR1 is SGHVS and CDR2 FQNEAQ. V was cut by 2 bases and J by 7 bases, with 9 bases left in between. The CDR3 region has the DNA TGTGCCAGCAGCTTACCCTATAGTGAGCAGTACTTC. This translates into CASSLPYSEQYF.

CDR3 nucleotide sequence: TGTGCCAGCAGCCGTTACCCTGGATACGCGGACGAGCAGTACTTC. Translation gives CASSRYPGYADEQYF. The chain is built from TRBV13 and TRBJ2-7; D ambiguous. The V end was cut by 5 bases, the J end by 5 bases, with 19 bases between. CDR3 length: 15 amino acids. The germline gives CDR1 PRHDT, CDR2 FYEKMQ (reference sequence).

This clone was seen a few times. V usage is TRBV23-1 and J usage is TRBJ2-7; TRBD2 aligns across 8 bases. TRBV23-1 counts as an open reading frame of uncertain function. This CDR3 has 14 residues. V shed 8 bases and J 3 bases; nucleotides not matched to a gene: 9. The CDR3 nucleotides read TGCGCCAGCCCCCCCCTAGCGGGTTTCTACGAGCAGTACGTC. Protein sequence: CASPPLAGFYEQYV.

This clone was detected once. The chain recombines TRBV28 with TRBJ1-3; D is undetermined. Germline V gene sequence: CDR1 MDHEN, CDR2 SYDVKM. V was pared by 3 bases and J by 4 bases, with 13 bases between. CDR3 length equals 15 residues. CDR3 protein: CASSFQRAGGNTIYF. CDR3 nucleotide sequence: TGTGCCAGCAGTTTCCAGCGGGCGGGAGGAAACACCATATATTTT.